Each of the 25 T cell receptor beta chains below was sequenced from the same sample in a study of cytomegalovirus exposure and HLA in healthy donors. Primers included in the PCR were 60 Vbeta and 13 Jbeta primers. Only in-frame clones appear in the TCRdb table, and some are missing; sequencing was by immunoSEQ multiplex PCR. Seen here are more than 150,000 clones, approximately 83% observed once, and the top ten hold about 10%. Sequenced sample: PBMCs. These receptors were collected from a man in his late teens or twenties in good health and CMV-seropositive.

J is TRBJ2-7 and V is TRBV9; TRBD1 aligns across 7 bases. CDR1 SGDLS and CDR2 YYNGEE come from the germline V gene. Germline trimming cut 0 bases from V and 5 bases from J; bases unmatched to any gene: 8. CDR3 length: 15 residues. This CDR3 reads CASSVGGVTGDEQYF. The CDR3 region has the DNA TGTGCCAGCAGCGTAGGGGGAGTTACAGGGGACGAGCAGTACTTC.

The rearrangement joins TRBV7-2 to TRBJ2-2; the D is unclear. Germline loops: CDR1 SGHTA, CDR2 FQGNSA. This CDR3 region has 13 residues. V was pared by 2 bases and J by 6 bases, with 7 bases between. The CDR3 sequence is CASSLYVSGELFF. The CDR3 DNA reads TGTGCCAGCAGCTTATATGTTTCCGGGGAGCTGTTTTTT. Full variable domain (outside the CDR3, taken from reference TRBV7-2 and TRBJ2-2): GAGVSQSPSNKVTEKGKDVELRCDPISGHTALYWYRQSLGQGLEFLIYFQGNSAPDKSGLPSDRFSAERTGGSVSTLTIQRTQQEDSAVYLCASSLYVSGELFFGEGSRLTVL.

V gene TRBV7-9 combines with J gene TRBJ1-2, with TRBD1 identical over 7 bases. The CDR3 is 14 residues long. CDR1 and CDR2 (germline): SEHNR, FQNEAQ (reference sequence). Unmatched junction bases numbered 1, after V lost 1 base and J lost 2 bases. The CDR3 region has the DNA TGTGCCAGCAGCTTAGGGACAGGAAACTATGGCTACACCTTC. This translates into CASSLGTGNYGYTF.

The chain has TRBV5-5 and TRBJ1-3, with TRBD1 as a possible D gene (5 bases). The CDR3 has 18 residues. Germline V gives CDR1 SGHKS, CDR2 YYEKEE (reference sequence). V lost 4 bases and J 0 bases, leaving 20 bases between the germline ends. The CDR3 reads CASSPRDSGTHSGNTIYF. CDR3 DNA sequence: TGTGCCAGCAGCCCCCGGGACTCCGGTACCCACTCTGGAAACACCATATATTTT.

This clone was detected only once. CDR3 in amino acids: CASSLALQGRGNQPQHF. CDR3 nucleotide sequence: TGTGCCAGCAGCTTAGCGCTCCAGGGCCGGGGCAATCAGCCCCAGCATTTT. The rearrangement uses TRBV7-8 and TRBJ1-5; D may be TRBD1 (5 bases). Germline V gene sequence: CDR1 SGHVS, CDR2 FQNEAQ. The germline V and J ends were trimmed by 0 bases and 2 bases, with 14 bases remaining between them. The CDR3 has 17 amino acids.

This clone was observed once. The CDR3: CASSLESLGSSYEQYF. For the CDR3, the DNA is TGTGCCAGCAGCTTAGAGAGTCTGGGCAGTTCCTACGAGCAGTACTTC. The rearrangement uses TRBV7-9 and TRBJ2-7; D is undetermined. The CDR3 is 16 residues long. Between the trimmed V and J ends, which lost 1 base and 1 base, there was a span of 14 bases. Germline CDR1 is SEHNR and CDR2 is FQNEAQ (reference sequence).

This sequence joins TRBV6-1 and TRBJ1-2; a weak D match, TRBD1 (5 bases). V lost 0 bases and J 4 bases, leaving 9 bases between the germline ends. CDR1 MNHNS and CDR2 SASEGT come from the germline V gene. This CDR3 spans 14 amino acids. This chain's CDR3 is CASSEAQGRYGYTF. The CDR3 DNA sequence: TGTGCCAGCAGTGAAGCTCAGGGCCGCTATGGCTACACCTTC.

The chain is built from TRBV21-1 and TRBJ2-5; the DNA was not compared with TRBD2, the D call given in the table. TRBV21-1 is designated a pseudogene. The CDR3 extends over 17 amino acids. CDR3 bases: TGTGCCAGCACCGCGGATCTAGCGGGGGCTCGGCGAGAGACCCAGTACTTC. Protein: CASTADLAGARRETQYF.

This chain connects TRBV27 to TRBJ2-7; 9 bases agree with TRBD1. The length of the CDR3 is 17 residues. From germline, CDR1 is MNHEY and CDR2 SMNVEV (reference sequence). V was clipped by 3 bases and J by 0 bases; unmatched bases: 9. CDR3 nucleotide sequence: TGTGCCAGCAGTTTTTCCGGGACAGGGAGGTTCTCCTACGAGCAGTACTTC. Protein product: CASSFSGTGRFSYEQYF.

CDR3 DNA: TGTGCCAGCAGCGATAGCAGGGGTGTAGATACGCAGTATTTT. Residues: CASSDSRGVDTQYF. The J gene is TRBJ2-3, the V gene TRBV7-9; D perhaps matches TRBD1 (6 bases). Trimming shortened V by 5 bases and J by 5 bases, and 14 bases separated the two germline ends. The CDR3 spans 14 residues. Germline CDR1 is SEHNR and CDR2 is FQNEAQ (reference sequence).

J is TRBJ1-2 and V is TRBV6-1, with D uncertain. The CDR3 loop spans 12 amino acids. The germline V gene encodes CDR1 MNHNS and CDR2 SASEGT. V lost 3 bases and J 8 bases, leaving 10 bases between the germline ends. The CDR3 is CASSEHKIGYTF. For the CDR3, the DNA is TGTGCCAGCAGTGAGCACAAGATCGGCTACACCTTC.

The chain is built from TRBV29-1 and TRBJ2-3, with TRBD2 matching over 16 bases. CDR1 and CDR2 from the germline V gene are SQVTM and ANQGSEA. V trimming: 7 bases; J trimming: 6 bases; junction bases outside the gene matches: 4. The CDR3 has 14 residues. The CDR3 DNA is TGCAGCGCTCTGGGACTAGCGGGGGGGGATACGCAGTATTTT. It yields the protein CSALGLAGGDTQYF.

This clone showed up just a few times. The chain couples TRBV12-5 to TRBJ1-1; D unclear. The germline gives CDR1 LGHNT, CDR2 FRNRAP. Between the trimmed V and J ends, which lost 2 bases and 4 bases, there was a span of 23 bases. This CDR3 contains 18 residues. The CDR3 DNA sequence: TGTGCTAGTGGTTTGTCGAATTCCGTAAGTCCCGTGAGCACTGAAGCTTTCTTT. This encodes CASGLSNSVSPVSTEAFF.

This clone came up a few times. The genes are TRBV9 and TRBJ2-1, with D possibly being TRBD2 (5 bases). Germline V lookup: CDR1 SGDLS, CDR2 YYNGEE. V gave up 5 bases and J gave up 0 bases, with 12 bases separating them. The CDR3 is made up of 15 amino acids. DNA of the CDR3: TGTGCCAGCAGTGGAGCGGAGACCTCCTACAATGAGCAGTTCTTC. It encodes CASSGAETSYNEQFF.

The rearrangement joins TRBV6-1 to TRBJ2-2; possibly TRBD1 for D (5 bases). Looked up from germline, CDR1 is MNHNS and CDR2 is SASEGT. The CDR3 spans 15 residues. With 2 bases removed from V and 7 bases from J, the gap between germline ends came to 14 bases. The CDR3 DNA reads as TGTGCCAGCAGTGAATTGGCAGGGATGGGCGGGGAGCTGTTTTTT. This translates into CASSELAGMGGELFF.

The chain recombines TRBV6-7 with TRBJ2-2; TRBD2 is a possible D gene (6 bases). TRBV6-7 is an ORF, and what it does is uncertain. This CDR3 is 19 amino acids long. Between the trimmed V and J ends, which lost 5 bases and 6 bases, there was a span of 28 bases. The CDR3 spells CASSPAPPPGASEAGELFF. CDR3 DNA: TGTGCCAGCAGTCCCGCGCCCCCTCCGGGAGCCTCCGAGGCCGGGGAGCTGTTTTTT.

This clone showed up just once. The CDR3 is CASRLVGGSNQPQHF. The DNA for the CDR3 is TGTGCAAGTCGCTTAGTGGGGGGAAGCAATCAGCCCCAGCATTTT. The rearrangement joins TRBV12-2 to TRBJ1-5. TRBV12-2 counts as a pseudogene. This CDR3 has 15 residues.

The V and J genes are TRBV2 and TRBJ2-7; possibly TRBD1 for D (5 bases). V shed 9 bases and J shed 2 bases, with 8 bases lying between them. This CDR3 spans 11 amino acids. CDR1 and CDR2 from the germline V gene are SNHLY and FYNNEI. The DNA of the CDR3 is TGTGCCAGTGACAGCACCTACGAGCAGTACTTC. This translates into CASDSTYEQYF.

This CDR3 is CASSRTGGNTEAFF. CDR3 bases: TGCGCCAGCAGTCGGACAGGGGGGAACACTGAAGCTTTCTTT. The V and J genes are TRBV5-1 and TRBJ1-1, with 10 bases that match TRBD1. This CDR3 region has 14 residues. From germline, CDR1 is SGHRS and CDR2 YFSETQ. Trimming at V came to 5 bases and at J to 1 base, leaving 2 bases not matched to a gene.

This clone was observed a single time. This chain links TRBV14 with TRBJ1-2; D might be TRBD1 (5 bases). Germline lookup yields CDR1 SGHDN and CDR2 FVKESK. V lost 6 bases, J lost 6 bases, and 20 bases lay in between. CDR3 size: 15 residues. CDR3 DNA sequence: TGTGCCAGCAGTAGCCAGGGCCGGACGTCCAATGGCTACACCTTC. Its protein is CASSSQGRTSNGYTF.

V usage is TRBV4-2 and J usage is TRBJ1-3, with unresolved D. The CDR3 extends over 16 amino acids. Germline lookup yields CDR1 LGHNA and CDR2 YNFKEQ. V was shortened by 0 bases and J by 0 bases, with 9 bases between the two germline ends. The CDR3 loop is CASSQDLRSSGNTIYF. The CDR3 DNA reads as TGTGCCAGCAGCCAAGATCTGCGGAGCTCTGGAAACACCATATATTTT.

DNA of the CDR3: TGTGCCAGCAGTGAATTCGCTAGCGGGGGGCCCAAGACCCAGTACTTC. Its translation is CASSEFASGGPKTQYF. The chain uses TRBV25-1 and TRBJ2-5; TRBD2 matches 11 bases. V gave up 1 base and J gave up 6 bases; unmatched junction bases: 7. The CDR3 loop spans 16 amino acids. CDR1 is MGHDK, CDR2 SYGVNS, per germline.

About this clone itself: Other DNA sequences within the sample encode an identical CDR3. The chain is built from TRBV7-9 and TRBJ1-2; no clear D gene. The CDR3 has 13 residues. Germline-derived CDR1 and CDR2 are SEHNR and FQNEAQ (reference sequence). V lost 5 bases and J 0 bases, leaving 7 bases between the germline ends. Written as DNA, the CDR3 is TGTGCCAGCAGCCGAGGGTCTAACTATGGCTACACCTTC. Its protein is CASSRGSNYGYTF. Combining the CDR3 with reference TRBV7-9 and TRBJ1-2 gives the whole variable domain DTGVSQNPRHKITKRGQNVTFRCDPISEHNRLYWYRQTLGQGPEFLTYFQNEAQLEKSRLLSDRFSAERPKGSFSTLEIQRTEQGDSAMYLCASSRGSNYGYTFGSGTRLTVV.

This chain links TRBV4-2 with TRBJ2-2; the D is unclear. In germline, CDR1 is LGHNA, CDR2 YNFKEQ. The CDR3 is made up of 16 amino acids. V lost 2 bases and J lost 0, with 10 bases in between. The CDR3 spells CASSQLDFSNTGELFF. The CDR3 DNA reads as TGTGCCAGCAGCCAACTTGACTTTTCGAACACCGGGGAGCTGTTTTTT.

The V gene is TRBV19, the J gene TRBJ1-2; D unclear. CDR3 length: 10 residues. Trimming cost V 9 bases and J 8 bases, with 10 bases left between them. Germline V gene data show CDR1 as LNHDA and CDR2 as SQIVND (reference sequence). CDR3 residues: CASEGSGYTF. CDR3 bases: TGTGCCAGCGAGGGATCGGGCTACACCTTC.